The source of this TCR beta chain is a study of tissue T cells after allogeneic stem cell transplantation. Notes on this clone: No antigen is known for it. The gene names given are mouse names. The DNA ends 1 residue before the CDR3 does, and the rest of the CDR3 is filled in from the germline J gene.

Study results and limitations: TCR repertoires tracked anatomic similarity, regardless of disease or transplant status. Blood and spleen captured only part of the tissue TCR repertoire. Across patients, clones rarely overlapped, yet motif clusters were shared tissue-specifically.

Germline CDR1 is NSQYPW and CDR2 is LRSPGD (reference sequence). The V and J ends lost 1 base and 3 bases, in that order; junction bases with no gene match: 2. The CDR3 runs to 15 residues. Profiled with immunoSEQ multiplex PCR; TCRdb holds only in-frame clones, not every one. The top ten clones hold roughly 1.9% of a sample with about 11,000 clones, under 40% of them seen once. The time point denotes: mouse harvest day 7 after allogeneic transplant. Mouse grafts combined 10^7 T-cell-depleted bone marrow cells with 10^6 splenic CD5+ T cells. B6 (H2b) cells into BALB/c (H2d) mice; tissues taken at day 7 or 14.

The sample consisted of skin. The J gene is TRBJ1-3, the V gene TRBV1; 8 nucleotides match TRBD1. This sequence originates from a female BALB/c mouse given C57BL/6 T cells with graft-versus-host disease after an allogeneic hematopoietic cell transplant. CDR3 bases read: TGCACCTGCAGTGCAGGGACAGGGAATGGAAATACGCTCTAT. Its protein product is CTCSAGTGNGNTLY. In full, the CDR3 reads CTCSAGTGNGNTLYF. The full variable domain, rest sourced from reference TRBV1 and TRBJ1-3, is VTLLEQNPRWRLVPRGQAVNLRCILKNSQYPWMSWYQQDLQKQLQWLFTLRSPGDKEVKSLPGADYLATRVTDTELRLQVANMSQGRTLYCTCSAGTGNGNTLYFGEGSRLIVV.